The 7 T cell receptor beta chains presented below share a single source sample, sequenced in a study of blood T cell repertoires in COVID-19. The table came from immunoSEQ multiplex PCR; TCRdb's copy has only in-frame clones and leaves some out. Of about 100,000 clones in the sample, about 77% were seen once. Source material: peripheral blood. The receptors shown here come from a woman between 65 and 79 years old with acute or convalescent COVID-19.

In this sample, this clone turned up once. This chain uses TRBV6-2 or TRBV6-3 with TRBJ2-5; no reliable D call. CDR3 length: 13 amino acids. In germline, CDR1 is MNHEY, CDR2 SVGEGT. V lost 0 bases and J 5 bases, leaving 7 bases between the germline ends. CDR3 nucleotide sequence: TGTGCCAGCAGTTACTCCCACCGGGAGACCCAGTACTTC. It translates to CASSYSHRETQYF.

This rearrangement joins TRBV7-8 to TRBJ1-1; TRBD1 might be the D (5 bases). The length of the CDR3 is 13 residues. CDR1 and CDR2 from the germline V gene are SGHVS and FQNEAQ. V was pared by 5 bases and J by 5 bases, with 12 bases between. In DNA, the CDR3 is TGTGCCAGCAGCACCCTTCGGGGGACTGAAGCTTTCTTT. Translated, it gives CASSTLRGTEAFF. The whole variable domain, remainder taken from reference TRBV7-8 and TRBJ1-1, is GAGVSQSPRYKVAKRGQDVALRCDPISGHVSLFWYQQALGQGPEFLTYFQNEAQLDKSGLPSDRFFAERPEGSVSTLKIQRTQQEDSAVYLCASSTLRGTEAFFGQGTRLTVV.

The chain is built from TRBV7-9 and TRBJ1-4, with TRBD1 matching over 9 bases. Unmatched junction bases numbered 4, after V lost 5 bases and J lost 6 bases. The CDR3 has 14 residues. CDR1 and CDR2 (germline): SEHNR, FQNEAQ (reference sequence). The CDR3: CASSGTGWDEKLFF. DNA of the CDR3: TGTGCCAGCAGCGGGACAGGGTGGGATGAAAAACTGTTTTTT.

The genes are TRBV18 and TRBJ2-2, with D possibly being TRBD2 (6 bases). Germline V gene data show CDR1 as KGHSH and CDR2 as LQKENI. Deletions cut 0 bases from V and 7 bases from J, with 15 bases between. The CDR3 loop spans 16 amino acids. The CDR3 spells CASSPPGGDRGGELFF. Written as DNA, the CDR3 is TGTGCCAGCTCACCACCCGGCGGGGACCGAGGCGGGGAGCTGTTTTTT.

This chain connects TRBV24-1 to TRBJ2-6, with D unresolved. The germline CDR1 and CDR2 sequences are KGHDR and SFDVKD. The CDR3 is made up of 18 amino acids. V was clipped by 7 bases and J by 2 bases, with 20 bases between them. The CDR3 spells CATRATSVYCPGANVLTF. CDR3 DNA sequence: TGTGCCACCAGGGCGACATCGGTATATTGCCCTGGGGCCAACGTCCTGACTTTC.

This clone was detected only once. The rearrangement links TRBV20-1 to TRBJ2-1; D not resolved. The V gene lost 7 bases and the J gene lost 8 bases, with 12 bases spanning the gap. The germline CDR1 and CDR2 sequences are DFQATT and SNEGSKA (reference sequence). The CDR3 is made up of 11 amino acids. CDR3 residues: CSVEQEYEQFF. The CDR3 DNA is TGCAGTGTTGAGCAGGAATATGAGCAGTTCTTC.

The CDR3 sequence: CASSSFTEAFF. The CDR3 DNA is TGTGCCAGCAGTTCCTTCACTGAAGCTTTCTTT. The rearrangement links TRBV6-5 to TRBJ1-1; the D is unclear. The V and J ends lost 4 bases and 4 bases respectively, with 4 bases between them. Germline assignment: CDR1 MNHEY and CDR2 SVGAGI. The CDR3 has 11 amino acids.